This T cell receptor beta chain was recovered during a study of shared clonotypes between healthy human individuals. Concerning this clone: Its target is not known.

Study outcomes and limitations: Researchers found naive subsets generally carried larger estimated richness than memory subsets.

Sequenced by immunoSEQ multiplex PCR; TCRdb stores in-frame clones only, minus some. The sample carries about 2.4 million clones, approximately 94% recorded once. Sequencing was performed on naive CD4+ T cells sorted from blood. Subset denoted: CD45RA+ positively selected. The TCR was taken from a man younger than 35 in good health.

The CDR3 nucleotides read TGTGCCAGCAGTTTAGAGACAGACCACCACGAGCAGTACTTC. This codes for CASSLETDHHEQYF. V and J are TRBV28 and TRBJ2-7, with TRBD1 as a possible D gene (5 bases). Germline V gene lookup returns CDR1 MDHEN and CDR2 SYDVKM. V lost 2 bases, J lost 5 bases, and 13 bases lay in between. The CDR3 contains 14 residues.